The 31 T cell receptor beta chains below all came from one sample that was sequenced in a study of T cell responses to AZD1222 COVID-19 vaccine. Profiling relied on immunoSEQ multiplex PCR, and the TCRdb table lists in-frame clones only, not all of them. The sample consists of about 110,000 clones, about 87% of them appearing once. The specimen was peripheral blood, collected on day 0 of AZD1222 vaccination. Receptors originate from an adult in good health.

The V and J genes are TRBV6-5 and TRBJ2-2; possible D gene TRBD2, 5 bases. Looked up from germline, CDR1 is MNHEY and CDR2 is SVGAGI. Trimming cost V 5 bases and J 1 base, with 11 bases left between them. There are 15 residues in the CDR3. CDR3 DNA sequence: TGTGCCAGCAGTCTCGAGCGGATGAACACCGGGGAGCTGTTTTTT. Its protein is CASSLERMNTGELFF.

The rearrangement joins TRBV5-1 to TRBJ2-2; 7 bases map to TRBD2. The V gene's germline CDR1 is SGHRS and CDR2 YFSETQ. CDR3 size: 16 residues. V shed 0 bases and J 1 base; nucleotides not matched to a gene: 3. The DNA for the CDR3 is TGCGCCAGCAGCTTGGATGCTAGCGGGAACACCGGGGAGCTGTTTTTT. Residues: CASSLDASGNTGELFF.

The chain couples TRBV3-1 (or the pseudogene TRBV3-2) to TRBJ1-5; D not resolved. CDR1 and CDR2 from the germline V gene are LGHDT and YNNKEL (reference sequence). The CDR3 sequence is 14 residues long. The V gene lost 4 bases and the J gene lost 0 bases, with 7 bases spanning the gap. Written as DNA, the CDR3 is TGTGCCAGCAGCCTCGGGTATAGCAATCAGCCCCAGCATTTT. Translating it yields CASSLGYSNQPQHF.

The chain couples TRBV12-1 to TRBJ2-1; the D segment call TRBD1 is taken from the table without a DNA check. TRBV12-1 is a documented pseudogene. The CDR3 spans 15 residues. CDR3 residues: CASSFFSGGYNEQFF. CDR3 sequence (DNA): TGTGCCAGCAGTTTCTTTTCAGGGGGCTACAATGAGCAGTTCTTC.

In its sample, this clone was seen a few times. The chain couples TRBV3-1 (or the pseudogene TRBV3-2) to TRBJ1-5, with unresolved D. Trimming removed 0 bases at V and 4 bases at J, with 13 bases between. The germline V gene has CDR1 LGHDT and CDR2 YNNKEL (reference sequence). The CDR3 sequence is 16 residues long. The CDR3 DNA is TGTGCCAGCAGCCAAGACTCTGGGGTACTTAATCAGCCCCAGCATTTT. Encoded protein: CASSQDSGVLNQPQHF.

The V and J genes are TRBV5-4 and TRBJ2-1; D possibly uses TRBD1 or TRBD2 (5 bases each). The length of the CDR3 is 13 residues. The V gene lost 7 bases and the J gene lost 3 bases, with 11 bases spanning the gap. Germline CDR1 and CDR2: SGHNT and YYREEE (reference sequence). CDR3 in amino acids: CASAPGRYNEQFF. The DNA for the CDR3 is TGTGCCAGCGCCCCGGGGCGCTACAATGAGCAGTTCTTC.

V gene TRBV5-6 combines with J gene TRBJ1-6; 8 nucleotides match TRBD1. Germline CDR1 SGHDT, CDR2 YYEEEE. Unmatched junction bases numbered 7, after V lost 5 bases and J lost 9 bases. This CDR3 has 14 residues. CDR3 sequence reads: CASRPDRVVSPLHF. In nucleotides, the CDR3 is TGTGCCAGCAGGCCGGACAGGGTGGTTTCACCCCTCCACTTT.

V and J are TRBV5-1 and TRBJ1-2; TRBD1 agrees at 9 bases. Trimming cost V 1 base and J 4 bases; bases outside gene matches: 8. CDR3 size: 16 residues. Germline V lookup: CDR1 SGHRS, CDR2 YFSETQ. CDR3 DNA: TGCGCCAGCAGCTTGACCGCCGGACAGGGGATCTATGGCTACACCTTC. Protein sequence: CASSLTAGQGIYGYTF.

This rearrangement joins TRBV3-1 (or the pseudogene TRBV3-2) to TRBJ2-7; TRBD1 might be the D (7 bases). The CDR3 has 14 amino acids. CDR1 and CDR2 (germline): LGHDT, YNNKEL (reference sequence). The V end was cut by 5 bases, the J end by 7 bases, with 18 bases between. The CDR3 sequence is CASSGGTVLREQYF. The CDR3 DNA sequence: TGTGCCAGCAGCGGGGGGACAGTTCTTAGGGAGCAGTACTTC.

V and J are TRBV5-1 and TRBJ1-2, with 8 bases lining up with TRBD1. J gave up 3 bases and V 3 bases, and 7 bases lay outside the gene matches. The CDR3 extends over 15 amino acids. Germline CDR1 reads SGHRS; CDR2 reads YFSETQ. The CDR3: CASSSYRGTDYGYTF. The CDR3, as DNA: TGCGCCAGCAGCTCCTACAGGGGGACCGACTATGGCTACACCTTC. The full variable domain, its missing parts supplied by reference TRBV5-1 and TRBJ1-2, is KAGVTQTPRYLIKTRGQQVTLSCSPISGHRSVSWYQQTPGQGLQFLFEYFSETQRNKGNFPGRFSGRQFSNSRSEMNVSTLELGDSALYLCASSSYRGTDYGYTFGSGTRLTVV.

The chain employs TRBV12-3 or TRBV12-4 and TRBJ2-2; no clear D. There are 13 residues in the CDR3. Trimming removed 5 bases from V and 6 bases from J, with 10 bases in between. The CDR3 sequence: CASSGLGSGELFF. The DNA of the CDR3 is TGTGCCAGCAGTGGGCTGGGTTCCGGGGAGCTGTTTTTT.

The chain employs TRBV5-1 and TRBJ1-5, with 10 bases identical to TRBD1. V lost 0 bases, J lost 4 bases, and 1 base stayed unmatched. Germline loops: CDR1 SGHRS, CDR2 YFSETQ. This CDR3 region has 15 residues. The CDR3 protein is CASSLGQGANQPQHF. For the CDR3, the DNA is TGCGCCAGCAGCTTGGGACAGGGGGCAAATCAGCCCCAGCATTTT.

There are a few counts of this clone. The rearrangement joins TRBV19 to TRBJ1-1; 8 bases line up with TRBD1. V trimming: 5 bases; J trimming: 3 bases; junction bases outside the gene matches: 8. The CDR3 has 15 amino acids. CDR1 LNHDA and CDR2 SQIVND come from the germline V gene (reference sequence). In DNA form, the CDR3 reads TGTGCCAGTAGTTTCCCCGACAGGGGCGACACTGAAGCTTTCTTT. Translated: CASSFPDRGDTEAFF. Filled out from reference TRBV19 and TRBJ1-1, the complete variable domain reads DGGITQSPKYLFRKEGQNVTLSCEQNLNHDAMYWYRQDPGQGLRLIYYSQIVNDFQKGDIAEGYSVSREKKESFPLTVTSAQKNPTAFYLCASSFPDRGDTEAFFGQGTRLTVV.

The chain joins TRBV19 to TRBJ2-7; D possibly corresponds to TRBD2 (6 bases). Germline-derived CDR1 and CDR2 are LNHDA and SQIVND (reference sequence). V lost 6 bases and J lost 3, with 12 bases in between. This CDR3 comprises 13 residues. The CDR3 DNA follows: TGTGCCAGTAGCTTAGCGGAGCACTACGAGCAGTACTTC. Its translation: CASSLAEHYEQYF. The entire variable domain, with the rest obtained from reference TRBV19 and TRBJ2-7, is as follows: DGGITQSPKYLFRKEGQNVTLSCEQNLNHDAMYWYRQDPGQGLRLIYYSQIVNDFQKGDIAEGYSVSREKKESFPLTVTSAQKNPTAFYLCASSLAEHYEQYFGPGTRLTVT.

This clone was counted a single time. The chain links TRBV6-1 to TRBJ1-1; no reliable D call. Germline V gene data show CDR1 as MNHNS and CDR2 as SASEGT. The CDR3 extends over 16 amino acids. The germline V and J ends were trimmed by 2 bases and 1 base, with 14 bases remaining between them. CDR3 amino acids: CASSESLFVGNTEAFF. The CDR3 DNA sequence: TGTGCCAGCAGTGAATCCCTATTTGTTGGGAACACTGAAGCTTTCTTT.

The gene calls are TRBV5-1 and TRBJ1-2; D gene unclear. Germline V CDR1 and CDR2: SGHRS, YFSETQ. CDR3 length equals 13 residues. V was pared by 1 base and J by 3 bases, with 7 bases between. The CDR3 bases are TGCGCCAGCAGCTTGATCGGGGACTATGGCTACACCTTC. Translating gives CASSLIGDYGYTF. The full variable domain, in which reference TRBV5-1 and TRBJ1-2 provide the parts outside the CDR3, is KAGVTQTPRYLIKTRGQQVTLSCSPISGHRSVSWYQQTPGQGLQFLFEYFSETQRNKGNFPGRFSGRQFSNSRSEMNVSTLELGDSALYLCASSLIGDYGYTFGSGTRLTVV.

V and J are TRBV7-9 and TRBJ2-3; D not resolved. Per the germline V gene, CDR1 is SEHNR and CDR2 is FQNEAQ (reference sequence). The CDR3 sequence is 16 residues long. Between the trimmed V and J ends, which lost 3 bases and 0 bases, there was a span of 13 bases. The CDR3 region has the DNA TGTGCCAGCAGCTTCCGCCGGGCACCTAGCACAGATACGCAGTATTTT. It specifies CASSFRRAPSTDTQYF.

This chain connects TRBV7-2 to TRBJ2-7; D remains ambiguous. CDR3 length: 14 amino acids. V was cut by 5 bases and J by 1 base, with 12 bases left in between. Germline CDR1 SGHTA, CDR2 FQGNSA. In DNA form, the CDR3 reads TGTGCCAGCAGCCAAGGACCGTGGTCCTACGAGCAGTACTTC. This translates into CASSQGPWSYEQYF.

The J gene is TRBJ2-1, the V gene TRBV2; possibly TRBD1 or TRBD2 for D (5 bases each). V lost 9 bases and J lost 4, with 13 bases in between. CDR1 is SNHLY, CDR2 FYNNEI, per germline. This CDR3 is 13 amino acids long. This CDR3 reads CARGTANYNEQFF. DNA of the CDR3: TGTGCCAGGGGGACCGCCAATTACAATGAGCAGTTCTTC.

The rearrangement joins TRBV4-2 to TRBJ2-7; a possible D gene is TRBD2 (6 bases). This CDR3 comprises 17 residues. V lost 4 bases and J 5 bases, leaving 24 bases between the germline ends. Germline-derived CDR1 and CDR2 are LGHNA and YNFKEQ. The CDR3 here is CASSPVPGESGSHEQYF. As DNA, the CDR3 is TGTGCCAGCAGCCCAGTCCCGGGGGAGTCAGGGTCCCACGAGCAGTACTTC.

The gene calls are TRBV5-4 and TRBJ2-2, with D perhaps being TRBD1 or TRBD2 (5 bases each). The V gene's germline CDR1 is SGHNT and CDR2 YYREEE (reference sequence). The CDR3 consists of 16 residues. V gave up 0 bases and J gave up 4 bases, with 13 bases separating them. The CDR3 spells CASSLGPGRTTGELFF. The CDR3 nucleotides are TGTGCCAGCAGCTTGGGACCGGGACGTACCACCGGGGAGCTGTTTTTT. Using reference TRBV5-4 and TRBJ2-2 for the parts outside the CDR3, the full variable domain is ETGVTQSPTHLIKTRGQQVTLRCSSQSGHNTVSWYQQALGQGPQFIFQYYREEENGRGNFPPRFSGLQFPNYSSELNVNALELDDSALYLCASSLGPGRTTGELFFGEGSRLTVL.

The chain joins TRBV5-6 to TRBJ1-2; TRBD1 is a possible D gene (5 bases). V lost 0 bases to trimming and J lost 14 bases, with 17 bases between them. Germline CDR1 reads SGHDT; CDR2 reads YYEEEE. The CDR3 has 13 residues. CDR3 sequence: CASSLVVSEAGTF. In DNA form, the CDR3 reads TGTGCCAGCAGCTTGGTGGTCTCCGAGGCAGGGACCTTC.

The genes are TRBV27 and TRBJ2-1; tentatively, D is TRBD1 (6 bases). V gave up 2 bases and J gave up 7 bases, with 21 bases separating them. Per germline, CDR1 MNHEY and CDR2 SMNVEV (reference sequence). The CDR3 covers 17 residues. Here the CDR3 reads CASSLEGTRGAENEQFF. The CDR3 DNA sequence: TGTGCCAGCAGTTTAGAGGGGACAAGGGGCGCCGAGAATGAGCAGTTCTTC.

The CDR3 here is CASMGGEEQFF. CDR3 coding DNA: TGTGCCAGCATGGGCGGAGAGGAGCAGTTCTTC. The gene calls are TRBV2 and TRBJ2-1; D gene unclear. This CDR3 has 11 amino acids. V was trimmed by 7 bases and J by 10 bases, leaving 11 bases between them. In germline, CDR1 is SNHLY, CDR2 FYNNEI.

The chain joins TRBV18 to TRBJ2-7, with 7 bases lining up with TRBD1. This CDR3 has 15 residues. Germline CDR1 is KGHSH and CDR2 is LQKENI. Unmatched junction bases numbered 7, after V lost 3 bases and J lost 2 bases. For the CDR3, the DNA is TGTGCCAGCTCACCCAGGGACAGCTTCCCCTACGAGCAGTACTTC. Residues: CASSPRDSFPYEQYF.

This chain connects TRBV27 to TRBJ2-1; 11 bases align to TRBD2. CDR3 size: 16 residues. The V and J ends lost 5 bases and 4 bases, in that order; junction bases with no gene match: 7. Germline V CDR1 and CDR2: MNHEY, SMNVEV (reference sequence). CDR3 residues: CASSNLTSGAYNEQFF. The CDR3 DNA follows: TGTGCCAGCAGTAACCTGACTAGCGGGGCTTACAATGAGCAGTTCTTC.

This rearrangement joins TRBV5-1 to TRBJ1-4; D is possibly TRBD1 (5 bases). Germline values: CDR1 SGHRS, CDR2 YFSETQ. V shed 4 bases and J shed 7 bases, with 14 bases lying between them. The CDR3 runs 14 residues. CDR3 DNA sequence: TGCGCCAGCAGCACAGGACAATTGGCTGAAAAACTGTTTTTT. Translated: CASSTGQLAEKLFF.

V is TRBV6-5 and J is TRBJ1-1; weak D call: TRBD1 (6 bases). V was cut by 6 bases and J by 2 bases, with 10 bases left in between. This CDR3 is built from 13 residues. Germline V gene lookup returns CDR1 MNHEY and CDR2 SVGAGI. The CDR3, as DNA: TGTGCCAGCAGCCAACAGGGTAACACTGAAGCTTTCTTT. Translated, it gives CASSQQGNTEAFF.

The chain's CDR3 is CASSQGFSRSYEQYF. The CDR3 DNA is TGCGCCAGCAGCCAAGGATTCTCGCGTTCCTACGAGCAGTACTTC. The gene calls are TRBV4-1 and TRBJ2-7; the D is unclear. Per the germline V gene, CDR1 is MGHRA and CDR2 is YSYEKL. V lost 1 base and J lost 1, with 11 bases in between. The CDR3 covers 15 residues.

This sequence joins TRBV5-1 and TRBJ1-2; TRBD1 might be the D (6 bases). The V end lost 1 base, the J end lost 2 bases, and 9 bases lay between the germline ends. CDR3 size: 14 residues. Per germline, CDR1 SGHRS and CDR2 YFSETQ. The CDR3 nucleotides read TGCGCCAGCAGCTTGATGGACAGAAACTATGGCTACACCTTC. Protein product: CASSLMDRNYGYTF.

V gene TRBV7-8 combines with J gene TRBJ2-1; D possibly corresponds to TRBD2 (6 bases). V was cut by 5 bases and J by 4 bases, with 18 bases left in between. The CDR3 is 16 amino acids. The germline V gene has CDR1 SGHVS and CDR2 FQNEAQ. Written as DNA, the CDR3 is TGTGCCAGCAGCCTCTTGACTAGTAATGCTTACAATGAGCAGTTCTTC. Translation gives CASSLLTSNAYNEQFF.